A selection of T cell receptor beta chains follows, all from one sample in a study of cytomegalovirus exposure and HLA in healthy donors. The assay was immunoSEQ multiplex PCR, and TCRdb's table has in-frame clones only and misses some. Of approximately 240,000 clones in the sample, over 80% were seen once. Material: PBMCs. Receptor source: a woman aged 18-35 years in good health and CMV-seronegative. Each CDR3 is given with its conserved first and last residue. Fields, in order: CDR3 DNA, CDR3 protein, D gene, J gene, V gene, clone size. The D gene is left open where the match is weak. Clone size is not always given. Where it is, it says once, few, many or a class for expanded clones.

CDR3 DNA: TGTGCCAGTATCCACCGGGGGGGGTTTAGCACTGAAGCTTTCTTT
CDR3 protein: CASIHRGGFSTEAFF
D gene: .
J gene: TRBJ1-1
V gene: TRBV19
clone size: .

CDR3 DNA: TGTGCCAGCACACCCAACCGGGACTGGGGAAACACCATATATTTT
CDR3 protein: CASTPNRDWGNTIYF
D gene: .
J gene: TRBJ1-3
V gene: TRBV19
clone size: .

CDR3 DNA: TGTGCCAGCAGTGAATATTCCCAGGGGCTAGATGATGGCTACACCTTC
CDR3 protein: CASSEYSQGLDDGYTF
D gene: .
J gene: TRBJ1-2
V gene: TRBV25-1
clone size: .

CDR3 DNA: TGTGCCTGGAGCACCGGACTAGCGGGAGGGGGGGACGAGTTCTTC
CDR3 protein: CAWSTGLAGGGDEFF
D gene: TRBD2
J gene: TRBJ2-1
V gene: TRBV30
clone size: once

CDR3 DNA: TGTGCCACCAGGTCCCTCTACGAGCAGTACTTC
CDR3 protein: CATRSLYEQYF
D gene: .
J gene: TRBJ2-7
V gene: TRBV6-1
clone size: .

CDR3 DNA: TGTGCCAGTAGTATAGCCCCGGACAGGCGAGAGCACAATGAGCAGTTCTTC
CDR3 protein: CASSIAPDRREHNEQFF
D gene: TRBD1
J gene: TRBJ2-1
V gene: TRBV19
clone size: .

CDR3 DNA: TGTGCCAGCACCTACCTAGCAGATACGCAGTATTTT
CDR3 protein: CASTYLADTQYF
D gene: .
J gene: TRBJ2-3
V gene: TRBV6-1
clone size: .

CDR3 DNA: TGCGCCAGCAGGTTTAGCGGGGGCTCCTACAATGAGCAGTTCTTC
CDR3 protein: CASRFSGGSYNEQFF
D gene: TRBD2
J gene: TRBJ2-1
V gene: TRBV5-1
clone size: once

CDR3 DNA: TGTGCCAGCAGCAGTACTCCCTACGAGCAGTACTTC
CDR3 protein: CASSSTPYEQYF
D gene: .
J gene: TRBJ2-7
V gene: TRBV21-1
clone size: few

CDR3 DNA: TGTGCCAGCAGCTTTCTCGGGACAGGCCTCAATAATTCACCCCTCCACTTT
CDR3 protein: CASSFLGTGLNNSPLHF
D gene: TRBD1
J gene: TRBJ1-6
V gene: TRBV7-9
clone size: once

CDR3 DNA: TGTGCCTGGAGTGCCAGCGGGAGTGTTGAGCAGTTCTTC
CDR3 protein: CAWSASGSVEQFF
D gene: TRBD2
J gene: TRBJ2-1
V gene: TRBV30
clone size: .

CDR3 DNA: TGTGCCAGCAGCTCAACTAGCGGGGAAACCTACGAGCAGTACTTC
CDR3 protein: CASSSTSGETYEQYF
D gene: TRBD2
J gene: TRBJ2-7
V gene: TRBV7-9
clone size: .

CDR3 DNA: TGTGCCAGCAGTGAAGTTCTGAGGGAGACCCAGTACTTC
CDR3 protein: CASSEVLRETQYF
D gene: .
J gene: TRBJ2-5
V gene: TRBV2
clone size: .

CDR3 DNA: TGTGCCAGCAGCTTAAGGACTAGCGGGATCAATGAGCAGTTCTTC
CDR3 protein: CASSLRTSGINEQFF
D gene: TRBD2
J gene: TRBJ2-1
V gene: TRBV11-3
clone size: .

CDR3 DNA: TGTGCCAGCAGCTTAAGCGGACAGGGGACCTATGAGCAGTTCTTC
CDR3 protein: CASSLSGQGTYEQFF
D gene: TRBD1
J gene: TRBJ2-1
V gene: TRBV7-3
clone size: .

CDR3 DNA: TGTGCCACAGCCAGGCAGGGGGCTCGGTATGGCTACACCTTC
CDR3 protein: CATARQGARYGYTF
D gene: TRBD1
J gene: TRBJ1-2
V gene: TRBV6-1
clone size: .

CDR3 DNA: TGTGCCAGCAGTTGGAAAGGGGCGAACTCTGGAAACACCATATATTTT
CDR3 protein: CASSWKGANSGNTIYF
D gene: .
J gene: TRBJ1-3
V gene: TRBV6-5
clone size: once

CDR3 DNA: TGCAGCGTTGCCCGGGGGGCGAATCAGCCCCAGCATTTT
CDR3 protein: CSVARGANQPQHF
D gene: .
J gene: TRBJ1-5
V gene: TRBV29-1
clone size: .

CDR3 DNA: TGTGCCAGCAGTCTGGCGGGACAGTTCACTGAAGCTTTCTTT
CDR3 protein: CASSLAGQFTEAFF
D gene: TRBD1
J gene: TRBJ1-1
V gene: TRBV7-8
clone size: .

CDR3 DNA: TGTGCCAGCAGCCCCCTTAGCAATCAGCCCCAGCATTTT
CDR3 protein: CASSPLSNQPQHF
D gene: .
J gene: TRBJ1-5
V gene: TRBV7-9
clone size: few

CDR3 DNA: TGTGCCAGCAGCTTAGCAGCCAGGGGAACCTATGGCTACACCTTC
CDR3 protein: CASSLAARGTYGYTF
D gene: .
J gene: TRBJ1-2
V gene: TRBV7-8
clone size: .

CDR3 DNA: TGCGCCAGCAGCTTGGATGGGGCAGATTACACTGAAGCTTTCTTT
CDR3 protein: CASSLDGADYTEAFF
D gene: .
J gene: TRBJ1-1
V gene: TRBV5-1
clone size: .

CDR3 DNA: TGTGCCAGCAGAGGACAGGGGAACACTGAAGCTTTCTTT
CDR3 protein: CASRGQGNTEAFF
D gene: TRBD1
J gene: TRBJ1-1
V gene: TRBV11-3
clone size: .

CDR3 DNA: TGTGCCAGCAACAGGGACAGGGCAGACACTGAAGCTTTCTTT
CDR3 protein: CASNRDRADTEAFF
D gene: TRBD1
J gene: TRBJ1-1
V gene: TRBV6-1
clone size: once

CDR3 DNA: TGCGCCAGCAGAAATCGGGCAGGGTTGAACACCGGGGAGCTGTTTTTT
CDR3 protein: CASRNRAGLNTGELFF
D gene: .
J gene: TRBJ2-2
V gene: TRBV5-1
clone size: .

CDR3 DNA: TGTGCCAGCAGCCAAGAAGGGCTAGCGGGAGGAGCTGGCGGCAATGAGCAGTTCTTC
CDR3 protein: CASSQEGLAGGAGGNEQFF
D gene: TRBD2
J gene: TRBJ2-1
V gene: TRBV4-2
clone size: .

CDR3 DNA: TGTGCCAGCAGCTACGGACAGACTAGCACAGATACGCAGTATTTT
CDR3 protein: CASSYGQTSTDTQYF
D gene: .
J gene: TRBJ2-3
V gene: TRBV5-4
clone size: .

CDR3 DNA: TGCGCCAGCAGGATAACAGGGTCGGGTGGAAACACCATATATTTT
CDR3 protein: CASRITGSGGNTIYF
D gene: .
J gene: TRBJ1-3
V gene: TRBV4-1
clone size: .

CDR3 DNA: TGTGCCAGCCGGAAAGCTGGAGCCTCGTCCCACGAGCAGTACTTC
CDR3 protein: CASRKAGASSHEQYF
D gene: .
J gene: TRBJ2-7
V gene: TRBV27
clone size: once

CDR3 DNA: TGCAGCGTTGGGCGGACAGGGATTTGGATGAACACTGAAGCTTTCTTT
CDR3 protein: CSVGRTGIWMNTEAFF
D gene: TRBD1
J gene: TRBJ1-1
V gene: TRBV29-1
clone size: .

CDR3 DNA: TGTGCCAGCAGCTCCTACCCCGCCGATGGTGGGGCCAACGTCCTGACTTTC
CDR3 protein: CASSSYPADGGANVLTF
D gene: .
J gene: TRBJ2-6
V gene: TRBV7-8
clone size: .

CDR3 DNA: TGCGCCAGCAGCGTACAACAGAAGACCTACCCAAATGAGCAGTTCTTC
CDR3 protein: CASSVQQKTYPNEQFF
D gene: .
J gene: TRBJ2-1
V gene: TRBV4-1
clone size: .

CDR3 DNA: TGTGCCAGCAGCTCCCCGACAGGGACAGACTATGGCTACACCTTC
CDR3 protein: CASSSPTGTDYGYTF
D gene: TRBD1
J gene: TRBJ1-2
V gene: TRBV5-4
clone size: few

CDR3 DNA: TGTGCCAGCAGCTTCCAGGACAGGGGTGGCTACACCTTC
CDR3 protein: CASSFQDRGGYTF
D gene: TRBD1
J gene: TRBJ1-2
V gene: TRBV5-6
clone size: .

CDR3 DNA: TGCGCCAGCAGCGGGGGGACAGATGAAAAACTGTTTTTT
CDR3 protein: CASSGGTDEKLFF
D gene: TRBD1
J gene: TRBJ1-4
V gene: TRBV5-1
clone size: .

CDR3 DNA: TGTGCCTGGAGTGTAGGAGTATCAGTCGGGACAGTCAGCAATCAGCCCCAGCATTTT
CDR3 protein: CAWSVGVSVGTVSNQPQHF
D gene: TRBD1
J gene: TRBJ1-5
V gene: TRBV30
clone size: .

CDR3 DNA: TGCGCCAGCAGCTGGTGGGACACGGCGGAAGAGACCCAGTACTTC
CDR3 protein: CASSWWDTAEETQYF
D gene: .
J gene: TRBJ2-5
V gene: TRBV5-1
clone size: .

CDR3 DNA: TGTGCCAGCACGTCACGAGGCACTGAAGCTTTCTTT
CDR3 protein: CASTSRGTEAFF
D gene: .
J gene: TRBJ1-1
V gene: TRBV27
clone size: .

CDR3 DNA: TGTGCTAGCAGCTCGAATCTAGCGGGAGGTCCCGAGCAGTACTTC
CDR3 protein: CASSSNLAGGPEQYF
D gene: TRBD2
J gene: TRBJ2-7
V gene: TRBV7-7
clone size: .

CDR3 DNA: TGTGCCAGCAGCTCTCTCTTAGCGGGAACAGATACGCAGTATTTT
CDR3 protein: CASSSLLAGTDTQYF
D gene: TRBD2
J gene: TRBJ2-3
V gene: TRBV6-5
clone size: .

CDR3 DNA: TGTGCCAGCAGTGAAGGGGCCGAGCAGTACTTC
CDR3 protein: CASSEGAEQYF
D gene: .
J gene: TRBJ2-7
V gene: TRBV2
clone size: .

CDR3 DNA: TGCAGCGGAAGACAGACGTCCTACAATGAGCAGTTCTTC
CDR3 protein: CSGRQTSYNEQFF
D gene: .
J gene: TRBJ2-1
V gene: TRBV29-1
clone size: .

CDR3 DNA: TGTGCCAGCAGTCAACAGGGGCAGTTGAACCAAGAGACCCAGTACTTC
CDR3 protein: CASSQQGQLNQETQYF
D gene: TRBD1
J gene: TRBJ2-5
V gene: TRBV2
clone size: .

CDR3 DNA: TGTGCCAGCAGCCCCCATCTAGCGGGCTCCTACAATGAGCAGTTCTTC
CDR3 protein: CASSPHLAGSYNEQFF
D gene: TRBD2
J gene: TRBJ2-1
V gene: TRBV27
clone size: once

CDR3 DNA: TGTGCCAGTAGTGACGGGACAATCTACAATGAGCAGTTCTTC
CDR3 protein: CASSDGTIYNEQFF
D gene: .
J gene: TRBJ2-1
V gene: TRBV19
clone size: .

CDR3 DNA: TGTGCCTCGACCGGGACTACCCAAGAGACCCAGTACTTC
CDR3 protein: CASTGTTQETQYF
D gene: TRBD2
J gene: TRBJ2-5
V gene: TRBV10-3
clone size: .

CDR3 DNA: TGTGCCACCCGAGGTGGTCAGGGGGTAAATAGCAATCAGCCCCAGCATTTT
CDR3 protein: CATRGGQGVNSNQPQHF
D gene: TRBD1
J gene: TRBJ1-5
V gene: TRBV2
clone size: .

CDR3 DNA: TGCAGCGTTGAATCCTACAGGACTAACTATGGCTACACCTTC
CDR3 protein: CSVESYRTNYGYTF
D gene: .
J gene: TRBJ1-2
V gene: TRBV29-1
clone size: .

CDR3 DNA: TGTGCCAGCAGCTCGCACGGGGAAACCCTAAATCAGCCCCAGCATTTT
CDR3 protein: CASSSHGETLNQPQHF
D gene: .
J gene: TRBJ1-5
V gene: TRBV7-9
clone size: .